This entry lists 24 T cell receptor beta chains sequenced from one sample in a study of T-cell reconstitution after alpha-beta-depleted transplantation in children. A TCRbeta library incorporating unique molecular identifiers was prepared. TCRdb re-derived calls from the PCR reads in MiXCR, one entry per CDR3 protein. The sample records around 400,000 distinct CDR3 sequences, roughly 22% being singletons. The sequencing here drew on PBMCs from the stem cell graft donor, taken from the stem cell graft. These receptors were collected from a human donor who donated a stem cell graft to a child with acute myeloid leukemia.

This clonotype occurred a few times. The gene calls are TRBV12-3 or TRBV12-4 and TRBJ2-7, with 7 bases identical to TRBD2. With V trimmed by 3 bases and J by 3 bases, 8 bases remained unmatched. This CDR3 has 15 residues. The CDR3 region has the DNA TGTGCCAGCAGTTTTGGGCTAGCGGTAGTCTACGAGCAGTACTTC. Translation: CASSFGLAVVYEQYF.

This CDR3 is CASSHPTGEYPYEQYF. DNA for the CDR3: TGTGCCAGCAGTCATCCGACAGGGGAATATCCCTACGAGCAGTACTTC. The chain has TRBV27 and TRBJ2-7, with 8 bases lining up with TRBD1. Looked up from germline, CDR1 is MNHEY and CDR2 is SMNVEV (reference sequence). CDR3 size: 16 residues. V trimming: 5 bases; J trimming: 2 bases; junction bases outside the gene matches: 11.

The chain uses TRBV12-3 or TRBV12-4 and TRBJ2-5, with D uncertain. V was trimmed by 10 bases and J by 1 base, leaving 13 bases between them. CDR3 length: 13 amino acids. CDR3 residues: CATAPTVQETQYF. The DNA of the CDR3 is TGTGCCACTGCCCCGACGGTCCAAGAGACCCAGTACTTC.

This clonotype was detected many times. The chain's CDR3 is CSVLGGTVWETQYF. In nucleotides, the CDR3 is TGCAGCGTTCTAGGCGGGACTGTGTGGGAGACCCAGTACTTC. The rearrangement uses TRBV29-1 and TRBJ2-5, with D tentatively TRBD2 (6 bases). Per germline, CDR1 SQVTM and CDR2 ANQGSEA. V lost 5 bases and J lost 5, with 18 bases in between. CDR3 length: 14 residues.

This clonotype has a handful of counts. V and J are TRBV20-1 and TRBJ2-7; TRBD2 matches 9 bases. The V gene end was trimmed by 3 bases and the J gene end by 2 bases; junction bases not matched to a gene: 2. The CDR3 spans 13 residues. CDR1 and CDR2 from the germline V gene are DFQATT and SNEGSKA (reference sequence). The CDR3 loop reads CSASLAGPYEQYF. The CDR3 DNA reads as TGCAGTGCTAGTCTAGCGGGACCCTACGAGCAGTACTTC.

The chain is built from TRBV6-2 or TRBV6-3 and TRBJ2-5, with TRBD1 matching 7 bases. V was clipped by 5 bases and J by 8 bases; unmatched bases: 11. The length of the CDR3 is 14 residues. Germline CDR1 reads MNHEY; CDR2 reads SVGEGT. The CDR3 nucleotides read TGTGCCAGCAGTCCACCGACAGGGCCAAGCACCCAGTACTTC. Residues: CASSPPTGPSTQYF.

A few counts support this clonotype. This rearrangement joins TRBV9 to TRBJ2-5; D is perhaps TRBD2 (5 bases). With 0 bases removed from V and 4 bases from J, the gap between germline ends came to 16 bases. This CDR3 has 16 residues. Germline CDR1 SGDLS, CDR2 YYNGEE. Here the CDR3 reads CASSVGSGVKLETQYF. The CDR3 nucleotides are TGTGCCAGCAGCGTAGGATCCGGGGTTAAATTAGAGACCCAGTACTTC.

In its sample, this clonotype was seen many times. The V and J genes are TRBV20-1 and TRBJ2-1; 11 bases match TRBD2. The CDR3 length is 14 residues. CDR1 is DFQATT, CDR2 SNEGSKA, per germline (reference sequence). J was trimmed by 8 bases and V by 5 bases; bases with no gene match: 8. CDR3 protein: CSALAGGVSHEQFF. The CDR3 DNA reads as TGCAGTGCTTTAGCGGGAGGGGTTAGCCATGAGCAGTTCTTC.

This clonotype was picked up a small number of times. This chain joins TRBV12-3 or TRBV12-4 and TRBJ2-1, with 10 bases fitting TRBD2. V lost 6 bases, J lost 9 bases, and 2 bases stayed unmatched. CDR3 size: 12 residues. In nucleotides, the CDR3 is TGTGCCAGCAGCTGGACTAGCGGTGAGCAGTTCTTC. Its translation is CASSWTSGEQFF.

The J gene is TRBJ1-1, the V gene TRBV7-8, with D perhaps matching TRBD1 (5 bases). This CDR3 has 13 residues. The germline V and J ends were trimmed by 1 base and 7 bases, with 10 bases remaining between them. Per germline, CDR1 SGHVS and CDR2 FQNEAQ. In DNA, the CDR3 is TGTGCCAGCAGCTTAGTAAGTACAGGTGAAGCTTTCTTT. It specifies CASSLVSTGEAFF. The whole variable domain, remainder taken from reference TRBV7-8 and TRBJ1-1, is GAGVSQSPRYKVAKRGQDVALRCDPISGHVSLFWYQQALGQGPEFLTYFQNEAQLDKSGLPSDRFFAERPEGSVSTLKIQRTQQEDSAVYLCASSLVSTGEAFFGQGTRLTVV.

The genes are TRBV20-1 and TRBJ1-6; weak D call: TRBD1 (5 bases). CDR3 size: 16 residues. CDR1 is DFQATT and CDR2 is SNEGSKA in the germline V gene (reference sequence). Trimming cost V 0 bases and J 9 bases, with 18 bases left between them. The CDR3 region has the DNA TGCAGTGCTAGAGATACGGCCGGGGGAACGGGTTCACCCCTCCACTTT. Its protein product is CSARDTAGGTGSPLHF.

The table lists this clonotype with many counts. This sequence joins TRBV20-1 and TRBJ1-1; unclear D gene. This CDR3 comprises 13 residues. Trimming removed 5 bases at V and 1 base at J, with 11 bases between. CDR1 is DFQATT, CDR2 SNEGSKA, per germline (reference sequence). The CDR3 bases are TGCAGTGCTCCGTCCAACTCGAACACTGAAGCTTTCTTT. It specifies CSAPSNSNTEAFF.

The table lists this clonotype with a few counts. The chain recombines TRBV25-1 with TRBJ2-1; 10 bases map to TRBD2. Germline CDR1 is MGHDK and CDR2 is SYGVNS. The CDR3 sequence is 15 residues long. V shed 2 bases, J shed 7 bases, and the junction held 5 bases outside the gene matches. CDR3 sequence: CASSEASGSHNEQFF. CDR3 in DNA: TGTGCCAGCAGTGAAGCTAGCGGGAGTCATAATGAGCAGTTCTTC.

CDR3 sequence reads: CASSSTSGRVYEQYF. The CDR3 coding sequence is TGTGCCAGCAGTTCTACTAGCGGGAGGGTCTACGAGCAGTACTTC. The rearrangement joins TRBV12-3 or TRBV12-4 to TRBJ2-7; 13 nucleotides align to TRBD2. This CDR3 is built from 15 residues. The ends lost 4 bases at V and 3 bases at J; junction bases unmatched: 3.

This clonotype was recorded many times. The gene calls are TRBV6-6 and TRBJ2-1; D unresolved. The V and J ends lost 2 bases and 11 bases respectively, with 7 bases between them. Germline assignment: CDR1 MNHNY and CDR2 SVGAGI (reference sequence). The CDR3 length is 11 residues. The CDR3 sequence is CASSYAPQQFF. The CDR3 DNA reads TGTGCCAGCAGTTACGCACCCCAGCAGTTCTTC.

The J gene is TRBJ2-5, the V gene TRBV7-2; D gene ambiguous. The CDR3 extends over 16 amino acids. CDR1 and CDR2 from the germline V gene are SGHTA and FQGNSA. V was clipped by 1 base and J by 2 bases, with 14 bases between them. The CDR3 region is CASSLVQGKGQETQYF. CDR3 nucleotides: TGTGCCAGCAGCTTAGTTCAAGGGAAAGGGCAAGAGACCCAGTACTTC.

V is TRBV28 and J is TRBJ2-3; unclear D gene. Germline CDR1 reads MDHEN; CDR2 reads SYDVKM. The CDR3 sequence is 13 residues long. V lost 4 bases to trimming and J lost 2 bases, with 7 bases between them. CDR3 nucleotides: TGTGCCAGCAGTTGGACGTCCACAGATACGCAGTATTTT. Its protein product is CASSWTSTDTQYF.

Here the CDR3 reads CASTPDRRKETQYF. The CDR3 DNA sequence: TGTGCCAGCACTCCGGACAGACGCAAAGAGACCCAGTACTTC. The chain recombines TRBV12-3 or TRBV12-4 with TRBJ2-5; D might be TRBD1 (6 bases). Trimming pared 7 bases from V and 3 bases from J, leaving 15 bases between. The CDR3 length is 14 residues.

This clonotype was counted ten times or more. V is TRBV20-1 and J is TRBJ2-7; D not certain. The CDR3 has 11 amino acids. The germline V gene has CDR1 DFQATT and CDR2 SNEGSKA (reference sequence). The V end was cut by 3 bases, the J end by 2 bases, with 5 bases between. CDR3 amino acids: CSARGAYEQYF. The CDR3 DNA reads TGCAGTGCTAGGGGCGCCTACGAGCAGTACTTC.

There are many counts of this clonotype. The chain is built from TRBV20-1 and TRBJ1-2; D gene uncertain. V was cut by 1 base and J by 3 bases, with 9 bases left in between. This CDR3 comprises 13 residues. CDR1 is DFQATT, CDR2 SNEGSKA, per germline (reference sequence). This CDR3 reads CSARVVNHYGYTF. CDR3 sequence (DNA): TGCAGTGCTAGAGTGGTGAACCACTATGGCTACACCTTC.

The J gene is TRBJ2-5, the V gene TRBV20-1; 13 bases map to TRBD2. The length of the CDR3 is 16 residues. V dropped 3 bases and J dropped 3; count of bases not matched to a gene: 7. Per the germline V gene, CDR1 is DFQATT and CDR2 is SNEGSKA (reference sequence). CDR3 sequence: CSASILAGGQKETQYF. The DNA of the CDR3 is TGCAGTGCTAGTATACTAGCGGGAGGGCAGAAAGAGACCCAGTACTTC.

This clonotype was found many times. The rearrangement joins TRBV20-1 to TRBJ1-1; D is unresolved. V lost 0 bases and J 7 bases, leaving 6 bases between the germline ends. The CDR3 consists of 11 residues. Germline V gene sequence: CDR1 DFQATT, CDR2 SNEGSKA (reference sequence). CDR3 DNA sequence: TGCAGTGCTAGAGATTGGAGTGAAGCTTTCTTT. As protein: CSARDWSEAFF.

This clonotype was counted between two and nine times. The rearrangement uses TRBV7-2 and TRBJ2-7, with D perhaps TRBD2 (7 bases). The CDR3 runs to 13 residues. The V end lost 4 bases, the J end lost 5 bases, and 12 bases lay between the germline ends. Germline V gene data show CDR1 as SGHTA and CDR2 as FQGNSA. The CDR3, as DNA: TGTGCCAGCAGCTATGGGGGGGCGCACGAGCAGTACTTC. Amino acids: CASSYGGAHEQYF.

The CDR3 nucleotides are TGTGCCAGCAGGGGTAGGGGGACGAACACCGGGGAGCTGTTTTTT. Protein: CASRGRGTNTGELFF. The chain recombines TRBV27 with TRBJ2-2; a weak D match, TRBD1 (6 bases). The CDR3 consists of 15 residues. Germline V gene lookup returns CDR1 MNHEY and CDR2 SMNVEV (reference sequence). Trimming shortened V by 6 bases and J by 0 bases, and 11 bases separated the two germline ends.